These 16 T cell receptor beta chains were sequenced from one sample in a study of early T cells in non-severe SARS-CoV-2 infection. Each CDR3 protein is one row after TCRdb ran MiXCR on the 5' RACE reads. The repertoire consists of tens of thousands of distinct CDR3 sequences, with 4% occurring once and the leading ten covering around 2.9%. The sequenced sample was whole blood. These receptors were taken from an adult who was a healthcare worker with PCR-confirmed SARS-CoV-2 infection or an uninfected control (not recorded which).

Ten or more counts support this clonotype. CDR3 nucleotides: TGTGCCAGCAGTCTGGACATCTTCACAGATACGCAGTATTTT. It codes for CASSLDIFTDTQYF. The chain couples TRBV5-5 to TRBJ2-3; D might be TRBD1 (5 bases). V lost 5 bases to trimming and J lost 2 bases, with 12 bases between them. Germline lookup yields CDR1 SGHKS and CDR2 YYEKEE (reference sequence). The CDR3 sequence is 14 residues long.

This clonotype was counted ten times or more. This chain links TRBV29-1 with TRBJ1-1, with 7 bases that match TRBD1. In germline, CDR1 is SQVTM, CDR2 ANQGSEA. The V gene end was trimmed by 4 bases and the J gene end by 0 bases; junction bases not matched to a gene: 2. The CDR3 covers 13 residues. CDR3 sequence: CSVGDSLNTEAFF. As DNA, the CDR3 is TGCAGCGTTGGGGACAGCCTGAACACTGAAGCTTTCTTT.

This clonotype turned up a few times. The rearrangement joins TRBV12-3 or TRBV12-4 to TRBJ1-1; D is perhaps TRBD1 (5 bases). The V end was cut by 3 bases, the J end by 9 bases, with 20 bases between. The CDR3 consists of 15 residues. In nucleotides, the CDR3 is TGTGCCAGCAGTTTTTCCCGGCCAGCCGAGGGGAAAGCTTTCTTT. Encoded protein: CASSFSRPAEGKAFF.

This clonotype has a count of ten or more. This sequence joins TRBV20-1 and TRBJ2-7, with TRBD1 matching 8 bases. Germline V gives CDR1 DFQATT, CDR2 SNEGSKA (reference sequence). Trimming took 5 bases from V and 4 from J; bases not matched to a gene: 4. The CDR3 totals 12 residues. The CDR3 nucleotides are TGCAGTGCTCGCCAGGGGGCTTACGAGCAGTACTTC. It yields the protein CSARQGAYEQYF.

This clonotype was seen at least ten times. The chain employs TRBV29-1 and TRBJ2-2, with a possible D match to TRBD2 (6 bases). Germline CDR1 SQVTM, CDR2 ANQGSEA. CDR3 length: 12 amino acids. V gave up 6 bases and J gave up 6 bases, with 11 bases separating them. The CDR3, as DNA: TGCAGCGTGGAGGGGTGGTCCGGGGAGCTGTTTTTT. It is translated as CSVEGWSGELFF.

In its sample, this clonotype was seen a few times. The chain combines TRBV4-1 with TRBJ1-1; D uncertain. Germline assignment: CDR1 MGHRA and CDR2 YSYEKL. Trimming pared 0 bases from V and 11 bases from J, leaving 16 bases between. The CDR3 covers 14 residues. This CDR3 is CASSQDASRGEAFF. CDR3 nucleotide sequence: TGCGCCAGCAGCCAAGATGCTTCGCGGGGAGAGGCTTTCTTT.

This clonotype has ten or more counts. This chain connects TRBV12-3 or TRBV12-4 to TRBJ2-3; D is possibly TRBD2 (5 bases). CDR3 length equals 15 residues. V shed 4 bases and J shed 1 base, with 12 bases lying between them. The CDR3 DNA reads as TGTGCCAGCAGTTCCTCAGGACTGCGCACAGATACGCAGTATTTT. Its protein is CASSSSGLRTDTQYF.

This clonotype has a count of ten or more. The V call is TRBV30, the J call TRBJ2-1, with D uncertain. CDR1 GTSNPN and CDR2 SVGIG come from the germline V gene (reference sequence). With 4 bases removed from V and 0 bases from J, the gap between germline ends came to 10 bases. CDR3 length: 14 residues. The CDR3 is CAWTKLSSYNEQFF. CDR3 nucleotide sequence: TGTGCCTGGACCAAGCTAAGCTCCTACAATGAGCAGTTCTTC.

The sample holds a few counts of this clonotype. The rearrangement uses TRBV9 and TRBJ2-7; D uncertain. This CDR3 contains 14 residues. CDR1 SGDLS and CDR2 YYNGEE come from the germline V gene. Deletions cut 0 bases from V and 7 bases from J, with 14 bases between. CDR3 nucleotide sequence: TGTGCCAGCAGCGTAGGAGGCAGCCAAGGGGAGCAGTACTTC. Translating it yields CASSVGGSQGEQYF.

This clonotype appeared a few times. The CDR3 here is CASSPGTGTGELFF. In nucleotides, the CDR3 is TGTGCCAGCAGCCCAGGGACAGGGACCGGGGAGCTGTTTTTT. This chain joins TRBV6-4 and TRBJ2-2; 9 bases are shared with TRBD1. The CDR3 sequence is 14 residues long. Germline V gene data show CDR1 as MRHNA and CDR2 as SNTAGT. V shed 6 bases, J shed 5 bases, and the junction held 4 bases outside the gene matches.

This clonotype was seen many times. The rearrangement joins TRBV7-8 to TRBJ2-5, with D maybe TRBD2 (5 bases). Trimming took off 4 bases at V and 1 base at J, with 19 bases between the two ends. This CDR3 spans 17 amino acids. Germline V gene sequence: CDR1 SGHVS, CDR2 FQNEAQ. Here the CDR3 reads CASSSPPEELLQETQYF. DNA of the CDR3: TGTGCCAGCAGCTCCCCCCCGGAGGAACTACTCCAAGAGACCCAGTACTTC.

This clonotype was seen a handful of times. The chain combines TRBV12-3 or TRBV12-4 with TRBJ2-5, with TRBD2 as a possible D gene (5 bases). CDR3 length: 14 residues. The germline V and J ends were trimmed by 3 bases and 1 base, with 9 bases remaining between them. CDR3 region: CASSLRGGQETQYF. DNA for the CDR3: TGTGCCAGCAGTTTGAGAGGAGGCCAAGAGACCCAGTACTTC.

This clonotype occurred a few times. This chain uses TRBV12-5 with TRBJ2-1; 10 nucleotides align to TRBD2. V lost 6 bases, J lost 1 base, and 9 bases stayed unmatched. The CDR3 totals 17 residues. The germline gives CDR1 LGHNT, CDR2 FRNRAP. The CDR3 region has the DNA TGTGCTAGTGGACCCGGTCTAGCGGGAGTGTCCTACAATGAGCAGTTCTTC. Translation: CASGPGLAGVSYNEQFF.

This clonotype has a count of ten or more. The genes are TRBV20-1 and TRBJ2-7, with TRBD1 identical over 10 bases. CDR1 and CDR2 from the germline V gene are DFQATT and SNEGSKA (reference sequence). The CDR3 length is 15 residues. The V gene end was trimmed by 3 bases and the J gene end by 2 bases; junction bases not matched to a gene: 7. CDR3 protein: CSARARTGGTYEQYF. CDR3 DNA: TGCAGTGCTAGGGCCAGGACAGGGGGTACCTACGAGCAGTACTTC.

The chain employs TRBV29-1 and TRBJ2-7, with TRBD2 matching over 8 bases. The length of the CDR3 is 12 residues. Germline values: CDR1 SQVTM, CDR2 ANQGSEA. Unmatched junction bases numbered 1, after V lost 2 bases and J lost 4 bases. The CDR3: CSVESGGYEQYF. CDR3 sequence (DNA): TGCAGCGTTGAATCGGGGGGGTACGAGCAGTACTTC.

This clonotype occurred a few times. The V call is TRBV18, the J call TRBJ2-3; D may be TRBD1 (5 bases). CDR1 is KGHSH, CDR2 LQKENI, per germline. The V gene lost 6 bases and the J gene lost 6 bases, with 13 bases spanning the gap. The length of the CDR3 is 13 residues. Written as DNA, the CDR3 is TGTGCCAGCTCGACAGACCGAGCGGATACGCAGTATTTT. It translates to CASSTDRADTQYF.